This passage covers 6 T cell receptor beta chains from one sample sequenced in a study of PD-L1 blockade in urothelial cancer. As for time point: pretreatment peripheral blood. Assay used: immunoSEQ multiplex PCR; TCRdb lists only in-frame clones, some missing. The sample contains approximately 90,000 clones, roughly 89% of which appear only once. Sequenced here: PBMCs, sampled around atezolizumab (anti-PD-L1) treatment. These receptors were obtained from a man aged 55 to 70 with urothelial cancer.

The chain links TRBV20-1 to TRBJ1-1; D gene unclear. Germline CDR1 reads DFQATT; CDR2 reads SNEGSKA (reference sequence). V was clipped by 6 bases and J by 6 bases, with 11 bases between them. CDR3 length equals 11 residues. CDR3 in amino acids: CSAPGYSEAFF. The CDR3 DNA follows: TGCAGTGCGCCGGGTTATTCTGAAGCTTTCTTT.

The genes are TRBV7-9 and TRBJ2-2; 11 bases are shared with TRBD1. The CDR3 is made up of 16 amino acids. Per the germline V gene, CDR1 is SEHNR and CDR2 is FQNEAQ (reference sequence). J was trimmed by 4 bases and V by 4 bases; bases with no gene match: 5. CDR3 protein: CASSSTGTGGTGELFF. The CDR3 DNA reads TGTGCCAGCAGCTCGACCGGGACAGGGGGCACCGGGGAGCTGTTTTTT.

The count of this clone is one. The chain joins TRBV5-1 to TRBJ1-2; TRBD1 aligns across 9 bases. With 4 bases clipped from V and 3 bases from J, the junction kept 7 bases outside the gene matches. The germline V gene has CDR1 SGHRS and CDR2 YFSETQ. CDR3 size: 15 residues. The CDR3 DNA sequence: TGCGCCAGCAGCCCGCGGGACAGGGCCGACTATGGCTACACCTTC. This translates into CASSPRDRADYGYTF.

J is TRBJ2-7 and V is TRBV7-9, with 9 bases that match TRBD1. This CDR3 region has 15 residues. Germline CDR1 is SEHNR and CDR2 is FQNEAQ (reference sequence). V trimming: 5 bases; J trimming: 3 bases; junction bases outside the gene matches: 8. The CDR3 region is CASSLGTGIFYEQYF. The CDR3, as DNA: TGTGCCAGCAGCCTAGGGACAGGGATTTTCTACGAGCAGTACTTC.

The rearrangement uses TRBV6-5 and TRBJ2-7; D is undetermined. The length of the CDR3 is 14 residues. V shed 5 bases and J shed 0 bases, with 11 bases lying between them. From germline, CDR1 is MNHEY and CDR2 SVGAGI. The CDR3 DNA is TGTGCCAGCAGTCTGACACGAATCTCCTACGAGCAGTACTTC. This translates into CASSLTRISYEQYF.

This chain joins TRBV28 and TRBJ2-7, with TRBD1 identical over 10 bases. This CDR3 is 14 amino acids long. Germline CDR1 is MDHEN and CDR2 is SYDVKM. J gave up 7 bases and V 4 bases, and 7 bases lay outside the gene matches. The CDR3 nucleotides are TGTGCCAGCAGTTCTCCTGACAGGGGGCAAGAGCAGTACTTC. Residues: CASSSPDRGQEQYF.